The following is a T cell receptor (beta chain) sequence with its context. The V end was cut by 0 bases, the J end by 6 bases, with 9 bases between. The CDR3 runs to 13 residues. Germline CDR1 WNHNN, CDR2 SYGVQD (reference sequence). This sample is part of a study of blood T cell repertoires in COVID-19. Assay: immunoSEQ multiplex PCR; the TCRdb copy retains only in-frame clones and omits some. This sample has a few hundred thousand clones, with 90% found just once. This TCR was sampled from a man under 40 who had recovered from COVID-19. Sequenced sample: PBMCs or T cells enriched from blood (not recorded which). The chain joins TRBV10-1 to TRBJ2-7, with unresolved D. The chain's CDR3 is CASSESIPGEQYF. The CDR3 nucleotides are TGCGCCAGCAGTGAGTCGATCCCGGGCGAGCAGTACTTC.